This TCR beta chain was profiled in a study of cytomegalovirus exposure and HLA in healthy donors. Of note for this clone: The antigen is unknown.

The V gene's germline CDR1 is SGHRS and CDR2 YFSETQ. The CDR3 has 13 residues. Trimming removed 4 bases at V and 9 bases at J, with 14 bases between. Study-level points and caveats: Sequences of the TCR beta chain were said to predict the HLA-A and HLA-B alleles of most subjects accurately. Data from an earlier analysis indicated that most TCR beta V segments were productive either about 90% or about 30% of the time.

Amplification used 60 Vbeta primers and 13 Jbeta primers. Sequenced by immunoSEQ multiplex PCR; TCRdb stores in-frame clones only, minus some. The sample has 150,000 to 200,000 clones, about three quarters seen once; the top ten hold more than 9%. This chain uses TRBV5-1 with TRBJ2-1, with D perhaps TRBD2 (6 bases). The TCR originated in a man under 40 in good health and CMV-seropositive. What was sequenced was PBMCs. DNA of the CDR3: TGCGCCAGCAGCCCTACTAGCCGAGGTGAGCAGTTCTTC. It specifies CASSPTSRGEQFF.